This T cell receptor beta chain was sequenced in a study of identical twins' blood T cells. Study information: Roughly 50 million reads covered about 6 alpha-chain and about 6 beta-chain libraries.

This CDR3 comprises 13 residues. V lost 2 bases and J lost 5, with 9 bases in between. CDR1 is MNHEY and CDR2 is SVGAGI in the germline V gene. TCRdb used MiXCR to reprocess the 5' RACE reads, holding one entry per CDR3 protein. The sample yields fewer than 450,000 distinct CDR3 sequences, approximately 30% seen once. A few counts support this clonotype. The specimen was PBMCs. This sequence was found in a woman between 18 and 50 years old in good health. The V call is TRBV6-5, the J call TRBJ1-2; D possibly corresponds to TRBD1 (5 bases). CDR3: CASSYGGSYGYTF. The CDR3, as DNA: TGTGCCAGCAGTTACGGGGGGAGTTATGGCTACACCTTC.